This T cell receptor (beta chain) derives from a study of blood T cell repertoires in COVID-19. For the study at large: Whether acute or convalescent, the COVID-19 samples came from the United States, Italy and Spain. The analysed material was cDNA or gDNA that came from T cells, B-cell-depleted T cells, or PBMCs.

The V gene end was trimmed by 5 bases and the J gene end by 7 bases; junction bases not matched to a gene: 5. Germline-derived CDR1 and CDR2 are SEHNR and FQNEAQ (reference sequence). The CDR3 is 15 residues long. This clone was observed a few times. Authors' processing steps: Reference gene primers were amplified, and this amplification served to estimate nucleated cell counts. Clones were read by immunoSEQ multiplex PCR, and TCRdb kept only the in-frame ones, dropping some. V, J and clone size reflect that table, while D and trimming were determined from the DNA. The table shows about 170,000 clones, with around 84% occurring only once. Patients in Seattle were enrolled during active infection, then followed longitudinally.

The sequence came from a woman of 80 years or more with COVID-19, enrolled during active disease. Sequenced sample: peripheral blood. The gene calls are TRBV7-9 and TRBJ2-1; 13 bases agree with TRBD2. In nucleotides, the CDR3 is TGTGCCAGCAGCCCCCGACTAGCGGGAGGTAATGAGCAGTTCTTC. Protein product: CASSPRLAGGNEQFF.